The 26 T cell receptor beta chains presented below share a single source sample, sequenced in a study of shared clonotypes between healthy human individuals. The repertoire was sequenced with immunoSEQ multiplex PCR; TCRdb's copy has only in-frame clones and lacks some. The sample has 600,000 to 750,000 clones, about nine tenths seen once. The sequenced sample consisted of memory CD8+ T cells from PBMCs. Subset defined: CD45RO+ cells pooled with CCR7-negative TemRA cells. The receptors were sampled from a young man in good health. Some clones in this sample may be carry-over from other donors' samples.

The chain recombines TRBV6-1 with TRBJ2-1; unclear D gene. V shed 2 bases and J shed 4 bases, with 12 bases lying between them. Looked up from germline, CDR1 is MNHNS and CDR2 is SASEGT. The CDR3 sequence is 15 residues long. The CDR3, as DNA: TGTGCCAGCAGTGAAACAAGAGGCTCGTACAATGAGCAGTTCTTC. As protein: CASSETRGSYNEQFF.

Worth noting for this clone: This specimen includes other DNA sequences encoding the same CDR3. The J gene is TRBJ2-7, the V gene TRBV7-2; D gene uncertain. Trimming pared 1 base from V and 0 bases from J, leaving 7 bases between. This CDR3 is 14 amino acids long. CDR1 and CDR2 from the germline V gene are SGHTA and FQGNSA. The CDR3 loop reads CASSLVVSSYEQYF. The CDR3 nucleotides read TGTGCCAGCAGCTTAGTCGTCAGCTCCTACGAGCAGTACTTC.

The chain uses TRBV19 and TRBJ1-1; a weak D match, TRBD1 (6 bases). V was shortened by 7 bases and J by 4 bases, with 25 bases between the two germline ends. CDR3 size: 17 residues. Germline CDR1 and CDR2: LNHDA and SQIVND (reference sequence). The CDR3 sequence: CASIPWGRKGDTTEAFF. CDR3 nucleotides: TGTGCCAGTATCCCCTGGGGGCGGAAGGGGGATACCACTGAAGCTTTCTTT. The full variable domain, in which reference TRBV19 and TRBJ1-1 provide the parts outside the CDR3, is DGGITQSPKYLFRKEGQNVTLSCEQNLNHDAMYWYRQDPGQGLRLIYYSQIVNDFQKGDIAEGYSVSREKKESFPLTVTSAQKNPTAFYLCASIPWGRKGDTTEAFFGQGTRLTVV.

The rearrangement joins TRBV19 to TRBJ2-7, with 9 nucleotides matching TRBD1. Germline V gives CDR1 LNHDA, CDR2 SQIVND (reference sequence). The CDR3 spans 14 residues. V trimming: 6 bases; J trimming: 2 bases; junction bases outside the gene matches: 5. CDR3 protein: CASRRDRDAYEQYF. DNA of the CDR3: TGTGCCAGTAGAAGGGACAGGGACGCCTACGAGCAGTACTTC.

The chain combines TRBV6-5 with TRBJ2-7, with 10 bases lining up with TRBD1. This CDR3 has 15 residues. CDR1 and CDR2 from the germline V gene are MNHEY and SVGAGI. V lost 8 bases to trimming and J lost 2 bases; unmatched junction nucleotides: 9. The CDR3 protein is CASCQRTGGAYEQYF. CDR3 sequence (DNA): TGTGCCAGCTGCCAAAGGACAGGGGGAGCCTACGAGCAGTACTTC.

The chain recombines TRBV7-9 with TRBJ2-2; D perhaps matches TRBD2 (6 bases). Trimming removed 2 bases from V and 4 bases from J, with 8 bases in between. Germline values: CDR1 SEHNR, CDR2 FQNEAQ (reference sequence). The CDR3 covers 14 residues. The CDR3 here is CASSLRGGTGELFF. In DNA form, the CDR3 reads TGTGCCAGCAGCTTAAGGGGAGGCACCGGGGAGCTGTTTTTT.

This clone was counted a few times. V usage is TRBV2 and J usage is TRBJ2-1; D is undetermined. There are 13 residues in the CDR3. V lost 6 bases to trimming and J lost 6 bases, with 12 bases between them. In germline, CDR1 is SNHLY, CDR2 FYNNEI. The CDR3 is CASRALRSNEQFF. The DNA for the CDR3 is TGTGCCAGCAGGGCGCTCCGCTCCAATGAGCAGTTCTTC. Variable domain in full (rest from reference TRBV2 and TRBJ2-1): EPEVTQTPSHQVTQMGQEVILRCVPISNHLYFYWYRQILGQKVEFLVSFYNNEISEKSEIFDDQFSVERPDGSNFTLKIRSTKLEDSAMYFCASRALRSNEQFFGPGTRLTVL.

J is TRBJ2-7 and V is TRBV29-1; TRBD1 might be the D (6 bases). This CDR3 comprises 12 residues. V was shortened by 7 bases and J by 6 bases, with 16 bases between the two germline ends. CDR1 and CDR2 from the germline V gene are SQVTM and ANQGSEA. DNA of the CDR3: TGCAGCGGATTAACAGGGCTGGGCGAGCAGTACTTC. This translates into CSGLTGLGEQYF.

This clone was seen only a few times. V usage is TRBV11-2 and J usage is TRBJ1-1; D possibly corresponds to TRBD1 (6 bases). Deletions cut 4 bases from V and 6 bases from J, with 9 bases between. The CDR3 sequence is 12 residues long. Germline CDR1 and CDR2: SGHAT and FQNNGV. The CDR3 here is CASSYRQAEAFF. The CDR3 coding sequence is TGTGCCAGCAGCTACAGACAGGCTGAAGCTTTCTTT.

The J gene is TRBJ2-3, the V gene TRBV28, with TRBD2 as a possible D gene (6 bases). Per the germline V gene, CDR1 is MDHEN and CDR2 is SYDVKM. CDR3 length: 14 amino acids. The germline V and J ends were trimmed by 4 bases and 5 bases, with 13 bases remaining between them. The CDR3 region is CASSYGSSRDTQYF. Here the CDR3 DNA reads TGTGCCAGCAGTTACGGGAGCTCGAGAGATACGCAGTATTTT.

This clone turned up a few times. The chain employs TRBV7-9 and TRBJ1-1; D gene uncertain. The CDR3 spans 15 residues. CDR1 is SEHNR and CDR2 is FQNEAQ in the germline V gene (reference sequence). Trimming cost V 4 bases and J 0 bases, with 12 bases left between them. The CDR3 sequence: CASSSRTELNTEAFF. As DNA, the CDR3 is TGTGCCAGCAGCTCCCGGACGGAATTGAACACTGAAGCTTTCTTT.

The chain uses TRBV5-1 and TRBJ1-2; 7 bases line up with TRBD1. The germline V gene encodes CDR1 SGHRS and CDR2 YFSETQ. The CDR3 covers 16 residues. Trimming took 4 bases from V and 3 from J; bases not matched to a gene: 12. For the CDR3, the DNA is TGCGCCAGCAGCCTGAGGACCGGGACAGATTACTATGGCTACACCTTC. Residues: CASSLRTGTDYYGYTF.

The rearrangement joins TRBV28 to TRBJ2-7, with TRBD1 matching over 7 bases. The CDR3 covers 18 residues. In germline, CDR1 is MDHEN, CDR2 SYDVKM. V shed 1 base and J 2 bases; nucleotides not matched to a gene: 14. DNA of the CDR3: TGTGCCAGCAGTTTATTGTTGGGTCCCGGGACAGATCCCTACGAGCAGTACTTC. Its translation: CASSLLLGPGTDPYEQYF.

The chain recombines TRBV28 with TRBJ2-7, with D tentatively TRBD1 or TRBD2 (5 bases each). The CDR3 has 14 amino acids. V was cut by 5 bases and J by 2 bases, with 13 bases left in between. The germline V gene encodes CDR1 MDHEN and CDR2 SYDVKM. The CDR3 reads CASSPTGLPYEQYF. The DNA for the CDR3 is TGTGCCAGCAGTCCTACGGGGCTCCCCTACGAGCAGTACTTC.

This chain connects TRBV4-1 to TRBJ2-7; TRBD1 might be the D (5 bases). The CDR3 covers 12 residues. From germline, CDR1 is MGHRA and CDR2 YSYEKL. V was trimmed by 3 bases and J by 7 bases, leaving 10 bases between them. As DNA, the CDR3 is TGCGCCAGCAGCCATTTGGGGCGGGAGCAGTACTTC. It codes for CASSHLGREQYF.

The V call is TRBV14, the J call TRBJ2-5, with 10 bases lining up with TRBD2. Near its end, the DNA agrees better with TRBJ2-7, so the J call may be wrong. The CDR3 has 13 residues. In germline, CDR1 is SGHDN, CDR2 FVKESK. Here the CDR3 reads CASRLAGTYEQYF. In DNA, the CDR3 is TGTGCCAGCAGACTAGCGGGAACCTACGAGCAGTACTTC.

In regard to this clone: A much larger clone differs by one base, so this may be a read error. The J gene is TRBJ1-1, the V gene TRBV7-9; possible D gene TRBD1, 5 bases. Germline V gene sequence: CDR1 SEHNR, CDR2 FQNEAQ (reference sequence). The CDR3 extends over 14 amino acids. Trimming cost V 1 base and J 1 base, with 7 bases left between them. CDR3 amino acids: CASSLVTGNTEAFF. The CDR3 region has the DNA TGTGCCAGCAGCTTAGTCACAGGGAACACTGAAGCTTTCTTT.

This chain connects TRBV25-1 to TRBJ1-1; no definite D call. This CDR3 comprises 14 residues. The germline CDR1 and CDR2 sequences are MGHDK and SYGVNS. V gave up 4 bases and J gave up 5 bases, with 14 bases separating them. CDR3 amino acids: CASSGGPRGTEAFF. As DNA, the CDR3 is TGTGCCAGCAGTGGAGGCCCCCGGGGAACTGAAGCTTTCTTT.

CDR3 loop: CASSVGGLAGYEQYF. The CDR3 nucleotides are TGTGCCAGCAGCGTAGGAGGACTAGCGGGGTACGAGCAGTACTTC. This chain connects TRBV9 to TRBJ2-7; 12 positions agree with TRBD2. CDR3 length: 15 residues. The V gene's germline CDR1 is SGDLS and CDR2 YYNGEE. J lost 4 bases, V lost 0 bases, and 2 bases had no gene match.

The chain employs TRBV19 and TRBJ2-7; maybe TRBD2 (6 bases). Trimming removed 5 bases from V and 2 bases from J, with 16 bases in between. Per the germline V gene, CDR1 is LNHDA and CDR2 is SQIVND (reference sequence). The CDR3 has 15 residues. The CDR3 DNA sequence: TGTGCCAGTAGTGCGGAACGACTAGAGCCCTACGAGCAGTACTTC. Amino acid sequence: CASSAERLEPYEQYF. Variable domain in full (rest from reference TRBV19 and TRBJ2-7): DGGITQSPKYLFRKEGQNVTLSCEQNLNHDAMYWYRQDPGQGLRLIYYSQIVNDFQKGDIAEGYSVSREKKESFPLTVTSAQKNPTAFYLCASSAERLEPYEQYFGPGTRLTVT.

As to this clone: Other nucleotide sequences in the sample specify the same CDR3. The chain carries TRBV30 and TRBJ2-7; D ambiguous. Germline CDR1 and CDR2: GTSNPN and SVGIG (reference sequence). V lost 1 base, J lost 1 base, and 5 bases lay in between. This CDR3 spans 12 amino acids. The CDR3 here is CAWSGISYEQYF. The DNA for the CDR3 is TGTGCCTGGAGTGGGATTTCCTACGAGCAGTACTTC.

The genes are TRBV28 and TRBJ2-5; D is ambiguous. The germline V and J ends were trimmed by 5 bases and 1 base, with 8 bases remaining between them. CDR1 MDHEN and CDR2 SYDVKM come from the germline V gene. The CDR3 length is 13 residues. CDR3 protein: CASSPDIQETQYF. CDR3 nucleotide sequence: TGTGCCAGCAGTCCAGACATCCAAGAGACCCAGTACTTC. The variable domain in full, with the rest retrieved from reference TRBV28 and TRBJ2-5, is DVKVTQSSRYLVKRTGEKVFLECVQDMDHENMFWYRQDPGLGLRLIYFSYDVKMKEKGDIPEGYSVSREKKERFSLILESASTNQTSMYLCASSPDIQETQYFGPGTRLLVL.

This rearrangement joins TRBV14 to TRBJ2-7; D perhaps matches TRBD1 (6 bases). CDR1 is SGHDN and CDR2 is FVKESK in the germline V gene. The ends were cut back, 0 bases at V and 3 bases at J, with 27 bases in the middle. The CDR3 covers 20 residues. CDR3 loop: CASSQDHRYPDRWKYYEQYF. CDR3 nucleotide sequence: TGTGCCAGCAGCCAAGATCACAGGTATCCCGACAGGTGGAAATACTACGAGCAGTACTTC. The whole variable domain, remainder taken from reference TRBV14 and TRBJ2-7, is EAGVTQFPSHSVIEKGQTVTLRCDPISGHDNLYWYRRVMGKEIKFLLHFVKESKQDESGMPNNRFLAERTGGTYSTLKVQPAELEDSGVYFCASSQDHRYPDRWKYYEQYFGPGTRLTVT.

The genes are TRBV19 and TRBJ1-4, with D maybe TRBD1 (6 bases). Germline CDR1 reads LNHDA; CDR2 reads SQIVND (reference sequence). This CDR3 has 15 residues. The germline V and J ends were trimmed by 7 bases and 5 bases, with 17 bases remaining between them. The CDR3 nucleotides are TGTGCCAGTACCCCTAGGGGGGGGTTCAATGAAAAACTGTTTTTT. Protein sequence: CASTPRGGFNEKLFF.

The chain recombines TRBV7-9 with TRBJ2-3; D is undetermined. The germline V gene encodes CDR1 SEHNR and CDR2 FQNEAQ (reference sequence). V was clipped by 5 bases and J by 1 base, with 10 bases between them. This CDR3 is 14 amino acids long. DNA for the CDR3: TGTGCCAGCAGCCCCGAGGTACGCACAGATACGCAGTATTTT. Protein sequence: CASSPEVRTDTQYF.

The chain is built from TRBV5-1 and TRBJ1-1; D remains ambiguous. Germline V gene lookup returns CDR1 SGHRS and CDR2 YFSETQ. V dropped 2 bases and J dropped 4 bases, with 9 bases sitting between them. The CDR3 sequence is 13 residues long. This CDR3 is CASSFSEGTEAFF. For the CDR3, the DNA is TGCGCCAGCAGCTTTTCAGAAGGCACTGAAGCTTTCTTT.